The T cell receptor (beta chain) under discussion was sequenced for a study of cytomegalovirus exposure and HLA in healthy donors. In the study overall: One earlier analysis, a look at about 179 million T cells, found 100 million to 130 million unique TCR beta sequences.

60 Vbeta and 13 Jbeta primers were used in PCR. The method was immunoSEQ multiplex PCR; TCRdb's version includes in-frame clones alone and lacks a portion of them. The data contain about 160,000 clones, roughly two thirds of them singletons. The CDR3 is made up of 13 amino acids. V lost 8 bases and J lost 6, with 16 bases in between. Germline CDR1 reads SGHAT; CDR2 reads FQDESV (reference sequence). Study results and caveats: A later analysis revealed that TCR association rates differed between HLA loci, peaking at DRB1 and bottoming out at HLA-C.

This clone has more than one count but fewer than ten. The antigen remains undetermined. Although they were nominally healthy when sampled, donors likely had unrecorded immune exposures. This receptor was obtained from a woman aged 25-40 years in good health and CMV-seronegative. The chain couples TRBV11-1 to TRBJ1-2; a weak D match, TRBD1 (6 bases). Sequencing was carried out using PBMCs. The CDR3 DNA follows: TGTGCCAGCCAGGGGCAGGGCCTAGATGGCTACACCTTC. This sequence encodes CASQGQGLDGYTF.